One sample yielded the 23 T cell receptor beta chains listed below, sequenced in a study of cytomegalovirus exposure and HLA in healthy donors. Researchers ran the PCR with 60 Vbeta and 13 Jbeta primers. Only in-frame clones appear in the TCRdb table, and some are missing; sequencing was by immunoSEQ multiplex PCR. The sample has fewer than 200,000 clones, roughly 70% seen once. The specimen was PBMCs. The receptors here all came from a girl between 5 and 17 years old in good health and CMV-seronegative.

This chain joins TRBV10-3 and TRBJ1-1; tentative D call: TRBD1 (6 bases). Germline V gene data show CDR1 as ENHRY and CDR2 as SYGVKD. The length of the CDR3 is 15 residues. Deletions cut 10 bases from V and 0 bases from J, with 18 bases between. The CDR3 is CASLIGGAVNTEAFF. The CDR3 DNA sequence: TGTGCCAGTCTTATCGGGGGGGCCGTGAACACTGAAGCTTTCTTT.

The chain has TRBV5-6 and TRBJ2-7, with TRBD1 identical over 9 bases. The CDR3 contains 15 residues. Looked up from germline, CDR1 is SGHDT and CDR2 is YYEEEE. Unmatched junction bases numbered 5, after V lost 1 base and J lost 3 bases. Here the CDR3 reads CASSLRDREIYEQYF. CDR3 in DNA: TGTGCCAGCAGCTTGAGGGACAGGGAAATCTACGAGCAGTACTTC.

The chain combines TRBV10-2 with TRBJ1-6, with TRBD1 identical over 8 bases. Germline V gives CDR1 WSHSY, CDR2 SAAADI. This CDR3 is built from 14 residues. V lost 6 bases, J lost 9 bases, and 7 bases stayed unmatched. The CDR3 protein is CASSVDRVLSPLHF. The CDR3 bases are TGCGCCAGCAGCGTGGACAGGGTCCTTTCACCCCTCCACTTT.

Notes on this clone: Mismatch with germline at one junction end may stem from a read error. The rearrangement joins TRBV29-1 to TRBJ1-1; TRBD1 might be the D (6 bases). The CDR3 spans 13 residues. Per germline, CDR1 SQVTM and CDR2 ANQGSEA. CDR3 sequence: CSAFPDSNIEAFF. The CDR3 bases are TGCAGCGCCTTCCCGGACAGCAACATTGAAGCTTTCTTT.

The rearrangement links TRBV5-1 to TRBJ2-7, with D unclear. The CDR3 runs to 11 residues. CDR1 SGHRS and CDR2 YFSETQ come from the germline V gene. V dropped 4 bases and J dropped 6 bases, with 8 bases sitting between them. CDR3 sequence reads: CASSGPLEQYF. CDR3 in DNA: TGCGCCAGCAGCGGGCCCCTCGAGCAGTACTTC.

This clone was observed a few times. V and J are TRBV5-6 and TRBJ1-4; a possible D gene is TRBD1 (6 bases). In germline, CDR1 is SGHDT, CDR2 YYEEEE. Between the trimmed V and J ends, which lost 4 bases and 8 bases, there was a span of 12 bases. The CDR3 contains 13 residues. In DNA form, the CDR3 reads TGTGCCAGCAGCGGCTGGACAGCCGAAAAACTGTTTTTT. Its translation: CASSGWTAEKLFF.

The chain couples TRBV5-1 to TRBJ2-1; 7 positions match TRBD1. From germline, CDR1 is SGHRS and CDR2 YFSETQ. With 3 bases clipped from V and 7 bases from J, the junction kept 7 bases outside the gene matches. CDR3 length equals 14 residues. CDR3 nucleotides: TGCGCCAGCAGCTGGGGGACAGCGGAGAATGAGCAGTTCTTC. Its translation is CASSWGTAENEQFF.

CDR3 DNA: TGTGCTAGTGGTCAAGGACAGGGGGCAAGCGCCAAAAACATTCAGTACTTC. It yields the protein CASGQGQGASAKNIQYF. The genes are TRBV12-5 and TRBJ2-4; 11 bases match TRBD1. The germline gives CDR1 LGHNT, CDR2 FRNRAP. This CDR3 has 17 residues. The ends lost 5 bases at V and 1 base at J; junction bases unmatched: 7.

The J gene is TRBJ2-7, the V gene TRBV5-1; 9 bases are a match to TRBD1. CDR1 and CDR2 (germline): SGHRS, YFSETQ. CDR3 length equals 16 residues. Trimming removed 3 bases from V and 3 bases from J; junction bases left unmatched: 10. The CDR3 region has the DNA TGCGCCAGCAGCTCGTGGGGACAGGGAGACTACTACGAGCAGTACTTC. It is translated as CASSSWGQGDYYEQYF.

The rearrangement uses TRBV19 and TRBJ1-2; 8 nucleotides agree with TRBD1. Germline V gene sequence: CDR1 LNHDA, CDR2 SQIVND (reference sequence). With V trimmed by 9 bases and J by 0 bases, 9 bases remained unmatched. The CDR3 contains 15 residues. The CDR3 sequence: CASRLDRGANYGYTF. The DNA for the CDR3 is TGTGCCAGCCGACTCGACAGGGGAGCTAACTATGGCTACACCTTC.

This clone has only a few counts. The chain has TRBV2 and TRBJ1-5, with D unresolved. Germline V gene data show CDR1 as SNHLY and CDR2 as FYNNEI. V dropped 6 bases and J dropped 6 bases, with 12 bases sitting between them. CDR3 length: 13 residues. The CDR3 region is CASSLSTGQPQHF. The CDR3 DNA is TGTGCCAGCAGCCTCTCGACGGGTCAGCCCCAGCATTTT.

The chain is built from TRBV6-6 and TRBJ1-2; D unclear. V lost 7 bases and J 4 bases, leaving 19 bases between the germline ends. CDR1 MNHNY and CDR2 SVGAGI come from the germline V gene (reference sequence). The CDR3 spans 15 residues. CDR3 in DNA: TGTGCCAGCACCCAAACCCGTGAGCGAACCTATGGCTACACCTTC. Protein: CASTQTRERTYGYTF.

The chain uses TRBV5-4 and TRBJ1-2; TRBD1 matches 9 bases. V trimming: 5 bases; J trimming: 7 bases; junction bases outside the gene matches: 12. Germline CDR1 SGHNT, CDR2 YYREEE (reference sequence). This CDR3 spans 15 amino acids. CDR3 bases: TGTGCCAGCAGGGCTACGGACAGGGGAATAGGTGGCTACACCTTC. Translation: CASRATDRGIGGYTF.

In its sample, this clone was seen a few times. The rearrangement links TRBV5-1 to TRBJ2-5; no clear D. This CDR3 contains 15 residues. Germline V CDR1 and CDR2: SGHRS, YFSETQ. Between the trimmed V and J ends, which lost 4 bases and 1 base, there was a span of 14 bases. Here the CDR3 reads CASSIYDTPQETQYF. The DNA of the CDR3 is TGCGCCAGCAGCATTTACGACACGCCCCAAGAGACCCAGTACTTC.

This clone was seen just once. This chain uses TRBV25-1 with TRBJ1-1; D uncertain. CDR1 and CDR2 (germline): MGHDK, SYGVNS. V lost 2 bases, J lost 11 bases, and 15 bases lay in between. The CDR3 is 13 residues long. The CDR3 DNA sequence: TGTGCCAGCAGTGAAACAAATACTGCGGGGGCTTTCTTT. It specifies CASSETNTAGAFF.

V and J are TRBV18 and TRBJ1-3, with no clear D. The CDR3 extends over 15 amino acids. Germline loops: CDR1 KGHSH, CDR2 LQKENI. Trimming took 2 bases from V and 0 from J, leaving 8 bases between them. CDR3 region: CASSPATDSGNTIYF. CDR3 coding DNA: TGTGCCAGCTCACCAGCCACAGACTCTGGAAACACCATATATTTT.

DNA for the CDR3: TGCGCCAGCAGTCACCCGTTAGCGACCCCCTACAATGAGCAGTTCTTC. The encoded protein is CASSHPLATPYNEQFF. The chain links TRBV23-1 to TRBJ2-1; D may be TRBD2 (5 bases). TRBV23-1 is recorded as an ORF, its role being uncertain. The CDR3 runs to 16 residues. Deletions cut 3 bases from V and 2 bases from J, with 14 bases between.

This chain links TRBV29-1 with TRBJ2-2, with D possibly TRBD1 on 6 matching bases. CDR1 and CDR2 from the germline V gene are SQVTM and ANQGSEA. The CDR3 is 11 amino acids. Trimming stripped 4 bases from V and 6 bases from J, with 6 bases between. The CDR3 reads CSVGTAGELFF. The CDR3 nucleotides read TGCAGCGTTGGGACAGCCGGGGAGCTGTTTTTT.

The CDR3 spells CASRAVYNSPLHF. DNA of the CDR3: TGTGCCAGCAGGGCCGTGTATAATTCACCCCTCCACTTT. V gene TRBV6-1 combines with J gene TRBJ1-6, with D uncertain. Germline CDR1 reads MNHNS; CDR2 reads SASEGT. The CDR3 consists of 13 residues. V was cut by 6 bases and J by 4 bases, with 7 bases left in between.

V and J are TRBV7-9 and TRBJ1-5; D is unresolved. This CDR3 spans 13 amino acids. From germline, CDR1 is SEHNR and CDR2 FQNEAQ (reference sequence). Trimming cost V 5 bases and J 5 bases, with 10 bases left between them. The CDR3 DNA sequence: TGTGCCAGCAGCCAAGAGGGAGATCAGCCCCAGCATTTT. It yields the protein CASSQEGDQPQHF.

The chain combines TRBV7-8 with TRBJ2-1; the match to TRBD2 covers 10 bases. CDR3 length: 16 residues. In germline, CDR1 is SGHVS, CDR2 FQNEAQ. Unmatched junction bases numbered 11, after V lost 5 bases and J lost 7 bases. CDR3 sequence (DNA): TGTGCCAGCAGCGACGAGCGGGGGGGCCTATGGAATGAGCAGTTCTTC. Residues: CASSDERGGLWNEQFF.

This sequence joins TRBV15 and TRBJ2-2; the match to TRBD2 covers 9 bases. Germline assignment: CDR1 LNHNV and CDR2 YYDKDF (reference sequence). Losses at the gene ends were 3 bases for V and 2 bases for J; bases not matched to a gene: 1. This CDR3 has 15 residues. The CDR3 sequence is CATSRRGGNTGELFF. The CDR3, as DNA: TGTGCCACCAGCAGGCGGGGGGGTAACACCGGGGAGCTGTTTTTT. Variable domain in full (rest from reference TRBV15 and TRBJ2-2): DAMVIQNPRYQVTQFGKPVTLSCSQTLNHNVMYWYQQKSSQAPKLLFHYYDKDFNNEADTPDNFQSRRPNTSFCFLDIRSPGLGDTAMYLCATSRRGGNTGELFFGEGSRLTVL.

J is TRBJ2-7 and V is TRBV4-1; 9 bases match TRBD2. The CDR3 is 15 residues long. CDR1 and CDR2 (germline): MGHRA, YSYEKL. The V gene end was trimmed by 1 base and the J gene end by 5 bases; junction bases not matched to a gene: 6. CDR3 sequence: CASSQVRGGSDEQYF. CDR3 bases: TGCGCCAGCAGCCAAGTGCGGGGGGGATCTGACGAGCAGTACTTC.